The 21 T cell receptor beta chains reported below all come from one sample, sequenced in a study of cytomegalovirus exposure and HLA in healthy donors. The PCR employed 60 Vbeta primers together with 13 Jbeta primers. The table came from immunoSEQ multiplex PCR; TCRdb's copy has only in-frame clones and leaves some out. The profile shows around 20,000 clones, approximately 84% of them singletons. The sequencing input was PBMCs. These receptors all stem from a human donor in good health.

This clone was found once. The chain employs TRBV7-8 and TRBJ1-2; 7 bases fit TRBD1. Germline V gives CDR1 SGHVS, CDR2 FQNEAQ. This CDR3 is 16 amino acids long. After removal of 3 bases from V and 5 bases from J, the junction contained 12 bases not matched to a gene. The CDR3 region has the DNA TGTGCCAGCAGCTTGTATTATGGGACAGACCTATATGGCTACACCTTC. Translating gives CASSLYYGTDLYGYTF.

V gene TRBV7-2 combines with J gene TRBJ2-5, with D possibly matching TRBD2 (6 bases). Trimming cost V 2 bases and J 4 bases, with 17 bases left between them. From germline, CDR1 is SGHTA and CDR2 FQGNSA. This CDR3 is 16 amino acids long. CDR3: CASSLNPGAVRETQYF. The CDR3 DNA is TGTGCCAGCAGCTTAAACCCGGGAGCGGTACGAGAGACCCAGTACTTC.

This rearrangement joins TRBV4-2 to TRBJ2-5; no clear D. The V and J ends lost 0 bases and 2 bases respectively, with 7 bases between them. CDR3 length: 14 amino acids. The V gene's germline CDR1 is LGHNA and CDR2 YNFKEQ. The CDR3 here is CASSQDLLQETQYF. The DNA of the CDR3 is TGTGCCAGCAGCCAAGATCTTCTACAAGAGACCCAGTACTTC.

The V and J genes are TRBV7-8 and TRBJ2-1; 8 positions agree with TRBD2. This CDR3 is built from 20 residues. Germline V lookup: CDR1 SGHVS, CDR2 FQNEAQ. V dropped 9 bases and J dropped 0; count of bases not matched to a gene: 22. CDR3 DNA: TGTGCCAGTCAAGTCCGAAGTTCCCTAGCGGGTTTCAGCTCCTACAATGAGCAGTTCTTC. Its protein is CASQVRSSLAGFSSYNEQFF.

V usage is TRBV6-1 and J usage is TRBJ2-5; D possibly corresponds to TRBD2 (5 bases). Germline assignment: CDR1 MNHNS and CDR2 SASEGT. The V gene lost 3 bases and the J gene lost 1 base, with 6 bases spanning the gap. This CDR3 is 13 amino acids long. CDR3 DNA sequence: TGTGCCAGCAGTGATGCGGGCCAAGAGACCCAGTACTTC. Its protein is CASSDAGQETQYF.

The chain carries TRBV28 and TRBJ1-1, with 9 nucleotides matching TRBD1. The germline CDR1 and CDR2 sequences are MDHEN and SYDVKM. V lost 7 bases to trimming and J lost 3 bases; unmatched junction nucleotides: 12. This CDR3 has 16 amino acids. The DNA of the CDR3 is TGTGCCAGCACCCAGTACAGGGGGCTGGAAGACACTGAAGCTTTCTTT. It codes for CASTQYRGLEDTEAFF.

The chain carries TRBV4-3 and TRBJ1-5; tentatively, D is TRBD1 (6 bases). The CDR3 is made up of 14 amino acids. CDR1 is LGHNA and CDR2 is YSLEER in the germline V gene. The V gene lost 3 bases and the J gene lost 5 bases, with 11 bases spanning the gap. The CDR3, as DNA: TGCGCCAGCAGCCAGGGGGCAAAGGATCAGCCCCAGCATTTT. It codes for CASSQGAKDQPQHF.

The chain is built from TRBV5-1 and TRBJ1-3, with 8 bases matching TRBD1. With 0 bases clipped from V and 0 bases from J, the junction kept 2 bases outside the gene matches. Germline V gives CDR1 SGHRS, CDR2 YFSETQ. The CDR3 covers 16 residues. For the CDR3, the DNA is TGCGCCAGCAGCTTGGGGGACAGGTCCTCTGGAAACACCATATATTTT. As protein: CASSLGDRSSGNTIYF.

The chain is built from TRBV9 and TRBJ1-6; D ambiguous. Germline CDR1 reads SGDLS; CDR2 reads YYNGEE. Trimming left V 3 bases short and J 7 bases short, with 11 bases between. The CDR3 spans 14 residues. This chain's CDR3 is CASSGRVHNSPLHF. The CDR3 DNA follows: TGTGCCAGCAGCGGCCGGGTCCACAATTCACCCCTCCACTTT.

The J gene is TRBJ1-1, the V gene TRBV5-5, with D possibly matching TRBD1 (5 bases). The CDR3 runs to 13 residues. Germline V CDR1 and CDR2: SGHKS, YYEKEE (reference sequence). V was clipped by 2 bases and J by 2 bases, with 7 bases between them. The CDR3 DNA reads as TGTGCCAGCAGCTTAGACAGTAACACTGAAGCTTTCTTT. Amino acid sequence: CASSLDSNTEAFF.

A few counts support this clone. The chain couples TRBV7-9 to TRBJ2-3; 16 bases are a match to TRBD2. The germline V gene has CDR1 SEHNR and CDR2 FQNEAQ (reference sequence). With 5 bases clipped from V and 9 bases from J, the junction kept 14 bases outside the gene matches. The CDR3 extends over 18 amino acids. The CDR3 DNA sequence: TGTGCCAGCAGCCCCCAAATGGGGGGACTAGCGGGAGGGCGCACGCAGTATTTT. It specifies CASSPQMGGLAGGRTQYF.

The CDR3 sequence is CASIRGLATYNEQFF. CDR3 nucleotides: TGTGCCAGCATTCGGGGACTAGCTACCTACAATGAGCAGTTCTTC. The chain has TRBV6-1 and TRBJ2-1, with 9 nucleotides matching TRBD2. Germline assignment: CDR1 MNHNS and CDR2 SASEGT. This CDR3 spans 15 amino acids. Germline trimming cut 7 bases from V and 2 bases from J; bases unmatched to any gene: 6.

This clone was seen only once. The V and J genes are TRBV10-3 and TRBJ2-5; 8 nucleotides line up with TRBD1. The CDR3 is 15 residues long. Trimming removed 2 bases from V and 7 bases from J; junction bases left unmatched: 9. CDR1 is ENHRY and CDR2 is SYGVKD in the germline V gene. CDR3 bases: TGTGCCATCAGTGAGCCAGGACAGGGAGCCGGGACCCAGTACTTC. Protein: CAISEPGQGAGTQYF.

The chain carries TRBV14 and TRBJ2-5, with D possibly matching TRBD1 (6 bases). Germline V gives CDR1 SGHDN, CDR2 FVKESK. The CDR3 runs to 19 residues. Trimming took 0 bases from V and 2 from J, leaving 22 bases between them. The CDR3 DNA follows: TGTGCCAGCAGCCAAGATGTTTGGGGGCAAAGCGGCGCACAAGAGACCCAGTACTTC. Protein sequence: CASSQDVWGQSGAQETQYF.

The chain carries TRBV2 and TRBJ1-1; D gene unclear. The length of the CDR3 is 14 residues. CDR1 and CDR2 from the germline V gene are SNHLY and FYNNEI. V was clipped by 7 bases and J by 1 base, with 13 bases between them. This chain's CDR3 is CASTRTWGNTEAFF. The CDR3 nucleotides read TGTGCCAGCACCCGGACTTGGGGGAACACTGAAGCTTTCTTT. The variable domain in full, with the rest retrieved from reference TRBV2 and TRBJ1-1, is EPEVTQTPSHQVTQMGQEVILRCVPISNHLYFYWYRQILGQKVEFLVSFYNNEISEKSEIFDDQFSVERPDGSNFTLKIRSTKLEDSAMYFCASTRTWGNTEAFFGQGTRLTVV.

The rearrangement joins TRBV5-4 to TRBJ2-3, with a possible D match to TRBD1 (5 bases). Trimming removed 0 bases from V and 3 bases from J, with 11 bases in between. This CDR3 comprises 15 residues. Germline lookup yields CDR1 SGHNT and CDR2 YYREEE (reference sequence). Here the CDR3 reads CASSLEGLATDTQYF. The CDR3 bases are TGTGCCAGCAGCTTGGAGGGGCTCGCAACAGATACGCAGTATTTT.

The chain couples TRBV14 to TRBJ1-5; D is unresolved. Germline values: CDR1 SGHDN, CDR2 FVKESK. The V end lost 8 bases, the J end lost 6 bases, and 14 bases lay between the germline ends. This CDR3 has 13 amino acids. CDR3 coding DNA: TGTGCCAGCTCGAACGGAGGCTCTCAGCCCCAGCATTTT. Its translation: CASSNGGSQPQHF.

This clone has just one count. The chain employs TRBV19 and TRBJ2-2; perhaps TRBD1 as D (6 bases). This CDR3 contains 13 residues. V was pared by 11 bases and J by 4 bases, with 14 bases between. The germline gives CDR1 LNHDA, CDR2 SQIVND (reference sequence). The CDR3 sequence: CASPDRITGELFF. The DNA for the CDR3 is TGTGCCTCCCCTGACAGGATCACCGGGGAGCTGTTTTTT.

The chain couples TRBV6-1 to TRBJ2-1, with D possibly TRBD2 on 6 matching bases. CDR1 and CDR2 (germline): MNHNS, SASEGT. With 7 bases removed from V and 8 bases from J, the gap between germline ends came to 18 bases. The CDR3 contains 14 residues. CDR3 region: CASILGTPPDEQFF. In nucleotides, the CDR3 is TGTGCCAGCATTCTTGGGACTCCTCCAGATGAGCAGTTCTTC.

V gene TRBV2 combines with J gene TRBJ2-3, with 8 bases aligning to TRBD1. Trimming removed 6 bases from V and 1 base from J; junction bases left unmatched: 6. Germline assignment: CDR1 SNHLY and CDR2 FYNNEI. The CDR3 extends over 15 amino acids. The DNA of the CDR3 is TGTGCCAGCAGACCGACAGGGGTTGGCACAGATACGCAGTATTTT. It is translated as CASRPTGVGTDTQYF.

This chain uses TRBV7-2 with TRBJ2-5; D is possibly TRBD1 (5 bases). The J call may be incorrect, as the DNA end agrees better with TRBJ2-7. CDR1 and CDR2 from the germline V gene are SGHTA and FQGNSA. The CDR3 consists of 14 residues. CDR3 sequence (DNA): TGTGCCAGCAGCCCCGGACACTCTACCTACGAGCAGTACTTC. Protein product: CASSPGHSTYEQYF.